Following are 11 T cell receptor beta chains from one sample sequenced in a study of cytomegalovirus exposure and HLA in healthy donors. Both 60 Vbeta primers and 13 Jbeta primers went into the PCR. Sequenced by immunoSEQ multiplex PCR; TCRdb stores in-frame clones only, minus some. The sample lists 90,000 to 120,000 clones, roughly 78% occurring once. The sequenced sample was PBMCs. These TCRs come from a woman in her forties in good health and CMV-seronegative.

The chain combines TRBV20-1 with TRBJ2-5, with D perhaps matching TRBD2 (6 bases). Trimming removed 8 bases from V and 9 bases from J, with 13 bases in between. The CDR3 runs to 10 residues. Germline loops: CDR1 DFQATT, CDR2 SNEGSKA (reference sequence). CDR3 bases: TGCAGTACGGTAGGGGAGGCCCAGTACTTC. Translated: CSTVGEAQYF.

The CDR3 nucleotides are TGTGCCAGCACCCTAGCAAATGAGCAGTTCTTC. It encodes CASTLANEQFF. V and J are TRBV28 and TRBJ2-1; D may be TRBD2 (5 bases). CDR1 is MDHEN and CDR2 is SYDVKM in the germline V gene. CDR3 length: 11 residues. V shed 7 bases and J shed 7 bases, with 8 bases lying between them.

The chain combines TRBV7-2 with TRBJ2-5; 10 nucleotides match TRBD2. After removal of 6 bases from V and 1 base from J, the junction contained 5 bases not matched to a gene. The germline V gene has CDR1 SGHTA and CDR2 FQGNSA. The length of the CDR3 is 15 residues. CDR3 amino acids: CASSRRLAGQETQYF. CDR3 in DNA: TGTGCCAGCAGTCGAAGACTAGCGGGCCAAGAGACCCAGTACTTC.

The gene calls are TRBV7-3 and TRBJ2-3, with 7 bases that match TRBD1. The CDR3 is made up of 16 amino acids. Germline-derived CDR1 and CDR2 are SGHTA and FQGTGA. V lost 0 bases and J lost 2; bases outside the gene matches: 5. The CDR3: CASSLTTGPLTDTQYF. In DNA form, the CDR3 reads TGTGCCAGCAGCTTAACGACAGGGCCCCTCACAGATACGCAGTATTTT.

J is TRBJ2-2 and V is TRBV14, with D hard to call. This CDR3 is built from 16 residues. V was shortened by 4 bases and J by 1 base, with 13 bases between the two germline ends. Germline V gene data show CDR1 as SGHDN and CDR2 as FVKESK. The CDR3, as DNA: TGTGCCAGCAGCCTACTGGGCCTGGGGAACACCGGGGAGCTGTTTTTT. This sequence encodes CASSLLGLGNTGELFF.

V usage is TRBV30 and J usage is TRBJ2-7; TRBD2 agrees at 11 bases. CDR3 size: 16 residues. Germline CDR1 is GTSNPN and CDR2 is SVGIG (reference sequence). V trimming: 0 bases; J trimming: 4 bases; junction bases outside the gene matches: 8. CDR3 DNA sequence: TGTGCCTGGAGTGTAGGACGGCTAGCGGGAGGATACGAGCAGTACTTC. Protein product: CAWSVGRLAGGYEQYF.

The genes are TRBV27 and TRBJ2-7, with a weak D call TRBD2 (6 bases). Germline V gene sequence: CDR1 MNHEY, CDR2 SMNVEV (reference sequence). This CDR3 comprises 14 residues. The V and J ends lost 5 bases and 6 bases respectively, with 17 bases between them. CDR3 sequence: CASSRGLALGEQYF. DNA of the CDR3: TGTGCCAGCAGTAGGGGACTCGCACTGGGCGAGCAGTACTTC.

The chain recombines TRBV18 with TRBJ2-7; 12 bases are shared with TRBD1. The CDR3 spans 18 residues. Trimming removed 4 bases from V and 4 bases from J; junction bases left unmatched: 14. Germline loops: CDR1 KGHSH, CDR2 LQKENI. The DNA of the CDR3 is TGTGCCAGCTCACTAACATATGCGGGACAGGGGGCCGTTTACGAGCAGTACTTC. Residues: CASSLTYAGQGAVYEQYF.

This clone was recorded a few times. The same CDR3 can be traced to other DNA sequences in this sample. The CDR3: CASRNTGKRGYTF. CDR3 bases: TGTGCCAGCAGGAATACCGGGAAAAGAGGCTACACCTTC. The chain links TRBV28 to TRBJ1-2; D gene ambiguous. This CDR3 has 13 amino acids. Germline-derived CDR1 and CDR2 are MDHEN and SYDVKM. V was cut by 6 bases and J by 8 bases, with 16 bases left in between.

Details on this clone: This sample also contains other DNA sequences that code for the same CDR3. CDR3 in amino acids: CASSPDWTSGNTGELFF. In DNA form, the CDR3 reads TGTGCCAGCAGCCCTGACTGGACTAGCGGAAACACCGGGGAGCTGTTTTTT. The chain combines TRBV7-3 with TRBJ2-2, with 10 bases aligning to TRBD2. CDR1 is SGHTA, CDR2 FQGTGA, per germline. Trimming cost V 5 bases and J 2 bases; bases outside gene matches: 8. This CDR3 contains 17 residues.

CDR3 sequence: CASAVRGDQPQHF. DNA of the CDR3: TGTGCCAGCGCGGTACGGGGGGACCAGCCCCAGCATTTT. The V and J genes are TRBV7-2 and TRBJ1-5; D is perhaps TRBD1 (5 bases). The CDR3 has 13 amino acids. Germline V CDR1 and CDR2: SGHTA, FQGNSA. Trimming shortened V by 8 bases and J by 7 bases, and 15 bases separated the two germline ends.